This T cell receptor beta chain was profiled in a study of cytomegalovirus exposure and HLA in healthy donors (dated by TCRdb to 2016 to 2017). The study in broad terms: A later analysis indicated that the 95 to 150 validation repertoires were generated on the platform also employed for the approximately 700 repertoires of the first cohort. The study aimed to test whether cataloging public T cell receptors could reveal signatures of past pathogen exposure. Besides the first cohort of around 670 subjects, a separate validation cohort made up of around 120 different subjects was used. To predict cytomegalovirus infection status, the study brought together high-throughput TCR immunosequencing, statistical association of individual TCRs with disease status, and machine learning.

Receptor libraries were prepared by the immunoSEQ multiplex PCR assay. Concerning the study's data processing: A statistical classification framework was built for diagnosing cytomegalovirus status from the catalog of TCR beta chain sequences. In its TCRdb copy, this immuneACCESS table keeps in-frame sequences only and misses some clones. Where compared with another copy, unresolved V genes explain less than half of these, and the others have no known cause. The DNA gave D and trimming, while V, J and clone size come from that table. The sample table shows around 150,000 clones, and around 85% are seen once. The leading ten clones occupy 2% to 2.5% of the sample. Reading from cysteine to phenylalanine, the CDR3 counts 18 amino acids. Only the CDR3 portion is preserved as DNA: 54 bases, with reading frame beginning at the first base. Compared with germline, V lacks 0 bases and J lacks 6 bases; bases without a gene match: 6. The germline V gene supplies CDR1 SGHRS and CDR2 YFSETQ.

Of note for this clone: Its antigen is still unknown. Nothing much larger sits one base from this clone, and base qualities are not available.

Broad study findings and their caveats: The validation cohort had no HLA typing available for a later analysis, so co-occurrence within that cohort was assessed over all 120 repertoires. Cytomegalovirus status was reported to be diagnosed by the classifier with high specificity and sensitivity in both the original and validation cohorts. In vitro tests confirmed that a few of the cytomegalovirus-associated TCR beta chains recognize cytomegalovirus antigens. Most TCR sequences were seen in very few donors, while some public TCRs were found in many individuals. The study listed 164 TCR beta chains as associated with cytomegalovirus. Subsequent analysis determined that TCRs grouped into clusters in the first cohort also showed a tendency toward co-occurrence across the roughly 110 validation repertoires, and approximately 94% of cluster scores exceeded 0. The authors suggested that the approach could potentially be extended to other disease states and immunological phenotypes.

Donors formed part of the validation cohort, which comprised over a hundred subjects and was distinct from the first cohort of roughly 600 subjects. The V and J segments used are TRBV5-1 and TRBJ2-1; a stretch of 16 junction bases matches TRBD2. Sequencing was done on a sample of PBMCs. The TCR comes from a man aged 30-40 years in good health and CMV-seropositive. The base sequence is TGCGCCAGCAGCTTGGCCGGGACTAGCGGGGGGGCCGGCAATGAGCAGTTCTTC. Translated, it gives CASSLAGTSGGAGNEQFF.